The 29 T cell receptor beta chains reported below all come from one sample, sequenced in a study of technical replicates of blood from several donors. TCRdb's table, derived via immunoSEQ multiplex PCR, lists solely in-frame clones and lacks some. The sample has around 76,000 clones, 95% to 98% seen once. Sequenced material: T cells isolated from PBMCs. These receptors all come from a human donor in good health.

V and J are TRBV18 and TRBJ1-2; TRBD1 agrees at 9 bases. Germline trimming cut 6 bases from V and 8 bases from J; bases unmatched to any gene: 7. The length of the CDR3 is 13 residues. Germline V gives CDR1 KGHSH, CDR2 LQKENI. The CDR3 sequence is CASSPGTGYGYTF. The CDR3 DNA reads TGTGCCAGCTCTCCCGGGACAGGGTACGGCTACACCTTC.

This chain joins TRBV25-1 and TRBJ2-5, with a weak D call TRBD2 (5 bases). Germline lookup yields CDR1 MGHDK and CDR2 SYGVNS. The CDR3 has 13 residues. Trimming shortened V by 6 bases and J by 0 bases, and 8 bases separated the two germline ends. CDR3 loop: CASSRENQETQYF. The CDR3 DNA is TGTGCCAGCAGCCGGGAAAACCAAGAGACCCAGTACTTC.

The chain combines TRBV6-4 with TRBJ2-2, with D unresolved. V was shortened by 0 bases and J by 4 bases, with 3 bases between the two germline ends. Germline V gene lookup returns CDR1 MRHNA and CDR2 SNTAGT. CDR3 length: 13 amino acids. CDR3 sequence: CASSDSSTGELFF. CDR3 nucleotide sequence: TGTGCCAGCAGTGACTCTAGCACCGGGGAGCTGTTTTTT.

V usage is TRBV11-3 and J usage is TRBJ1-4, with no clear D. Looked up from germline, CDR1 is SGHNT and CDR2 is YENEEA. Trimming removed 0 bases from V and 8 bases from J, with 10 bases in between. The CDR3 extends over 14 amino acids. In DNA form, the CDR3 reads TGTGCCAGCAGCTTAGATCTTTCGGGGGAAAAACTGTTTTTT. Its protein product is CASSLDLSGEKLFF.

The rearrangement links TRBV2 to TRBJ1-4; a possible D gene is TRBD1 (5 bases). In germline, CDR1 is SNHLY, CDR2 FYNNEI. This CDR3 is built from 15 residues. V lost 3 bases, J lost 7 bases, and 15 bases lay in between. CDR3 bases: TGTGCCAGCAGTGATTGGGCAGGGCTAACTGAAAAACTGTTTTTT. It translates to CASSDWAGLTEKLFF.

The gene calls are TRBV7-2 and TRBJ1-3, with D hard to call. The germline CDR1 and CDR2 sequences are SGHTA and FQGNSA. Trimming took off 0 bases at V and 2 bases at J, with 14 bases between the two ends. The CDR3 has 17 residues. The CDR3 bases are TGTGCCAGCAGCTTAGCGCTTGAGGGAAGCACTGGAAACACCATATATTTT. Translation gives CASSLALEGSTGNTIYF.

The V gene is TRBV7-9, the J gene TRBJ2-1; 12 bases map to TRBD2. V gave up 2 bases and J gave up 4 bases; unmatched junction bases: 3. The CDR3 has 16 amino acids. Germline CDR1 SEHNR, CDR2 FQNEAQ (reference sequence). The CDR3 region has the DNA TGTGCCAGCAGCTTAACCCTAGCGGGAGGGTACAATGAGCAGTTCTTC. This gives the protein CASSLTLAGGYNEQFF.

The chain has TRBV7-8 and TRBJ2-7; no reliable D call. Trimming took 1 base from V and 3 from J, leaving 13 bases between them. Germline V CDR1 and CDR2: SGHVS, FQNEAQ. The CDR3 spans 15 residues. This CDR3 reads CASSLGIHTNYEQYF. CDR3 nucleotides: TGTGCCAGCAGCTTAGGAATACACACCAACTACGAGCAGTACTTC.

This clone was detected once. The chain couples TRBV11-2 to TRBJ2-7; 10 bases agree with TRBD2. Germline CDR1 reads SGHAT; CDR2 reads FQNNGV. The length of the CDR3 is 15 residues. The V gene end was trimmed by 5 bases and the J gene end by 5 bases; junction bases not matched to a gene: 9. The CDR3 bases are TGTGCCAGCAGCCCACCTAGCGGGAGAACAAACGAGCAGTACTTC. It is translated as CASSPPSGRTNEQYF.

This chain joins TRBV2 and TRBJ2-7, with unresolved D. This CDR3 region has 13 residues. The V and J ends lost 6 bases and 1 base respectively, with 10 bases between them. In germline, CDR1 is SNHLY, CDR2 FYNNEI. For the CDR3, the DNA is TGTGCCAGCAGCCCAAACTTATCCTACGAGCAGTACTTC. Its protein product is CASSPNLSYEQYF.

The J gene is TRBJ2-7, the V gene TRBV6-5, with 7 bases matching TRBD1. V lost 5 bases to trimming and J lost 1 base; unmatched junction nucleotides: 5. CDR3 length equals 14 residues. The germline gives CDR1 MNHEY, CDR2 SVGAGI. The CDR3 DNA sequence: TGTGCCAGCAGTACAGGGGATTTGTCCTACGAGCAGTACTTC. Protein product: CASSTGDLSYEQYF.

The chain is built from TRBV5-6 and TRBJ1-2, with D possibly TRBD1 on 6 matching bases. Germline V CDR1 and CDR2: SGHDT, YYEEEE. The CDR3 covers 13 residues. V was shortened by 6 bases and J by 2 bases, with 11 bases between the two germline ends. The CDR3 region is CASIIQGNYGYTF. The CDR3 nucleotides are TGTGCCAGCATCATACAGGGAAACTATGGCTACACCTTC. Together with reference TRBV5-6 and TRBJ1-2, the CDR3 gives the full variable domain: DAGVTQSPTHLIKTRGQQVTLRCSPKSGHDTVSWYQQALGQGPQFIFQYYEEEERQRGNFPDRFSGHQFPNYSSELNVNALLLGDSALYLCASIIQGNYGYTFGSGTRLTVV.

The CDR3 coding sequence is TGTGCCAGCAGTTTCATAGGGGAGGCTCAGCCCCAGCATTTT. Encoded protein: CASSFIGEAQPQHF. J is TRBJ1-5 and V is TRBV27; a possible D gene is TRBD1 (5 bases). CDR3 length: 14 residues. Germline V gene sequence: CDR1 MNHEY, CDR2 SMNVEV (reference sequence). V dropped 3 bases and J dropped 6 bases, with 12 bases sitting between them.

This sequence joins TRBV9 and TRBJ2-1; a weak D match, TRBD2 (5 bases). This CDR3 region has 18 residues. V was clipped by 0 bases and J by 2 bases, with 18 bases between them. The germline CDR1 and CDR2 sequences are SGDLS and YYNGEE. The DNA of the CDR3 is TGTGCCAGCAGCGTAGATACCTCCGGAGGCCGCCCCTACAATGAGCAGTTCTTC. Encoded protein: CASSVDTSGGRPYNEQFF.

This chain joins TRBV2 and TRBJ2-3; 10 bases are a match to TRBD2. The junction had 10 bases not matched to a gene; V was cut back by 8 bases and J by 5 bases. Germline assignment: CDR1 SNHLY and CDR2 FYNNEI. The CDR3 has 15 residues. The CDR3 protein is CASDLLAGVVDTQYF. The CDR3 DNA reads TGTGCCAGCGATCTTCTAGCGGGAGTGGTAGATACGCAGTATTTT.

The chain combines TRBV29-1 with TRBJ1-5; 7 positions agree with TRBD1. The CDR3 sequence is 15 residues long. V gave up 7 bases and J gave up 0 bases; unmatched junction bases: 9. Germline V lookup: CDR1 SQVTM, CDR2 ANQGSEA. CDR3: CSETGTVNSNQPQHF. In DNA, the CDR3 is TGCAGCGAGACAGGGACAGTGAATAGCAATCAGCCCCAGCATTTT. Filled out from reference TRBV29-1 and TRBJ1-5, the complete variable domain reads SAVISQKPSRDICQRGTSLTIQCQVDSQVTMMFWYRQQPGQSLTLIATANQGSEATYESGFVIDKFPISRPNLTFSTLTVSNMSPEDSSIYLCSETGTVNSNQPQHFGDGTRLSIL.

The V and J genes are TRBV11-3 and TRBJ1-1, with 9 positions matching TRBD1. V lost 5 bases to trimming and J lost 0 bases; unmatched junction nucleotides: 7. The CDR3 extends over 16 amino acids. Germline CDR1 and CDR2: SGHNT and YENEEA. CDR3 DNA: TGTGCCAGCAGCGCAGTACAGGGGGCTTTGAACACTGAAGCTTTCTTT. Translated: CASSAVQGALNTEAFF.

The V and J genes are TRBV4-2 and TRBJ2-5, with no clear D. The CDR3 has 15 amino acids. With 0 bases removed from V and 0 bases from J, the gap between germline ends came to 8 bases. Germline V gene sequence: CDR1 LGHNA, CDR2 YNFKEQ. The CDR3: CASSQELLNQETQYF. The CDR3 DNA reads TGTGCCAGCAGCCAAGAACTGCTGAACCAAGAGACCCAGTACTTC.

The chain joins TRBV7-9 to TRBJ2-1; 10 nucleotides match TRBD2. There are 16 residues in the CDR3. J was trimmed by 0 bases and V by 2 bases; bases with no gene match: 1. The germline gives CDR1 SEHNR, CDR2 FQNEAQ (reference sequence). The CDR3 reads CASSLTSGISYNEQFF. DNA for the CDR3: TGTGCCAGCAGCTTAACTAGCGGGATCTCCTACAATGAGCAGTTCTTC.

The gene calls are TRBV6-1 and TRBJ2-3, with TRBD1 as a possible D gene (5 bases). In germline, CDR1 is MNHNS, CDR2 SASEGT. V was pared by 4 bases and J by 6 bases, with 17 bases between. The CDR3 spans 15 residues. The CDR3 sequence: CASSGGPYLLDTQYF. For the CDR3, the DNA is TGTGCCAGCAGTGGGGGCCCGTACCTTCTGGATACGCAGTATTTT.

This clone was seen only once. The V gene is TRBV18, the J gene TRBJ2-7; TRBD1 matches at 8 bases. This CDR3 region has 14 residues. The germline gives CDR1 KGHSH, CDR2 LQKENI. V lost 6 bases, J lost 4 bases, and 8 bases stayed unmatched. CDR3: CASSLRTGWYEQYF. The CDR3 DNA follows: TGTGCCAGCTCCCTTAGGACAGGGTGGTACGAGCAGTACTTC.

This clone appeared a single time. V gene TRBV6-5 combines with J gene TRBJ2-1; 7 bases are a match to TRBD2. CDR1 and CDR2 from the germline V gene are MNHEY and SVGAGI. CDR3 size: 15 residues. The V segment lost 3 bases and the J segment 6 bases; nucleotides outside the gene matches: 8. CDR3 residues: CASSYKWEGINEQFF. CDR3 sequence (DNA): TGTGCCAGCAGTTATAAGTGGGAGGGAATCAATGAGCAGTTCTTC.

The V gene is TRBV6-1, the J gene TRBJ1-1; D unclear. Germline values: CDR1 MNHNS, CDR2 SASEGT. The CDR3 loop spans 15 amino acids. With 0 bases removed from V and 0 bases from J, the gap between germline ends came to 8 bases. The CDR3 DNA reads as TGTGCCAGCAGTGAAGCAAGGGAGTTGAACACTGAAGCTTTCTTT. The encoded protein is CASSEARELNTEAFF.

The rearrangement uses TRBV10-3 and TRBJ1-1; 7 nucleotides line up with TRBD1. The CDR3 extends over 14 amino acids. Germline assignment: CDR1 ENHRY and CDR2 SYGVKD. With 7 bases clipped from V and 0 bases from J, the junction kept 5 bases outside the gene matches. CDR3 in amino acids: CAITDRAMNTEAFF. CDR3 coding DNA: TGTGCCATCACAGACAGGGCGATGAACACTGAAGCTTTCTTT.

This chain joins TRBV14 and TRBJ2-2; TRBD2 matches at 14 bases. CDR1 and CDR2 (germline): SGHDN, FVKESK. The CDR3 is 17 amino acids. Trimming at V came to 4 bases and at J to 7 bases, leaving 8 bases not matched to a gene. The CDR3 DNA is TGTGCCAGCAGCCTTGGGACTAGCGGGAGTAGTATCGGGGAGCTGTTTTTT. Translated, it gives CASSLGTSGSSIGELFF.

CDR3 sequence reads: CASSTKQGVTEAFF. Here the CDR3 DNA reads TGTGCCAGTAGTACTAAACAGGGCGTCACTGAAGCTTTCTTT. The genes are TRBV19 and TRBJ1-1; possible D gene TRBD1, 6 bases. CDR1 and CDR2 from the germline V gene are LNHDA and SQIVND (reference sequence). Trimming took 4 bases from V and 4 from J, leaving 13 bases between them. There are 14 residues in the CDR3.

In its sample, this clone was seen once. The chain carries TRBV19 and TRBJ1-4, with no clear D. V was clipped by 3 bases and J by 8 bases, with 16 bases between them. Germline V gene sequence: CDR1 LNHDA, CDR2 SQIVND (reference sequence). This CDR3 spans 15 amino acids. The CDR3 sequence: CASSMRREIEEKLFF. The CDR3 DNA is TGTGCCAGTAGTATGAGGCGTGAGATTGAAGAAAAACTGTTTTTT.

The table lists this clone with a count of one. The gene calls are TRBV29-1 and TRBJ1-2, with TRBD1 matching over 7 bases. Per germline, CDR1 SQVTM and CDR2 ANQGSEA. CDR3 size: 12 residues. V shed 4 bases and J 4 bases; nucleotides not matched to a gene: 3. The chain's CDR3 is CSVGTGVYGYTF. In DNA form, the CDR3 reads TGCAGCGTTGGGACAGGAGTCTATGGCTACACCTTC.

The chain recombines TRBV20-1 with TRBJ1-2; no definite D call. V was pared by 7 bases and J by 4 bases, with 7 bases between. The length of the CDR3 is 10 residues. Germline values: CDR1 DFQATT, CDR2 SNEGSKA (reference sequence). CDR3 in amino acids: CSVESYGYTF. In DNA, the CDR3 is TGCAGTGTGGAGAGCTATGGCTACACCTTC.